A selection of T cell receptor beta chains follows, all from one sample in a study of PD-1 and CTLA-4 blockade in melanoma. Profiling relied on immunoSEQ multiplex PCR, and the TCRdb table lists in-frame clones only, not all of them. The profile shows about 31,000 clones, roughly 90% of them singletons. The sample in question was CD8+ T cells from peripheral blood, obtained from a patient given anti-PD-1 treatment. These receptors were collected from a human donor with melanoma. Each CDR3 is given with its conserved first and last residue. D genes are given only for firm matches. Not all rows give a size; the values are once, few, many and, for expanded clones, a class.

>NA|TRBV4-2|15|NA|TRBJ1-3
TGTGCCAGCAGCCAAGAAAGGGACTCTGGAAACACCATATATTTT
CASSQERDSGNTIYF
>NA|TRBV28|12|NA|TRBJ2-3
TGTGCCAGCACCCTCGGGCCAGATACGCAGTATTTT
CASTLGPDTQYF
>NA|TRBV27|15|TRBD1|TRBJ2-1
TGTGCCAGCAGTTTCGGACAGGGGAGCTACAATGAGCAGTTCTTC
CASSFGQGSYNEQFF
>NA|TRBV7-9|13|TRBD1|TRBJ1-1
TGTGCCAGCAGCGGACAGGGGGGCACTGAAGCTTTCTTT
CASSGQGGTEAFF
>NA|TRBV7-8|17|TRBD1|TRBJ1-5
TGTGCCAGCAGCCGCCGGGGGGGAGGGGGCGAAGGTCAGCCCCAGCATTTT
CASSRRGGGGEGQPQHF
>few|TRBV5-1|13|NA|TRBJ2-5
TGCGCCAGCAGCTTGGGCAGGTTGGAGACCCAGTACTTC
CASSLGRLETQYF
>NA|TRBV20-1|11|NA|TRBJ1-1
TGCAGTGTACGTTTGAACACTGAAGCTTTCTTT
CSVRLNTEAFF
>NA|TRBV7-9|19|TRBD1|TRBJ2-3
TGTGCCAGCAGCCACATGGGACAGGGGGAAAGGTTGAGCACAGATACGCAGTATTTT
CASSHMGQGERLSTDTQYF
>NA|TRBV2|15|NA|TRBJ2-1
TGTGCCAGCAGTGAAGGGCACAGCTCCTACAATGAGCAGTTCTTC
CASSEGHSSYNEQFF
>few|TRBV2|14|TRBD1|TRBJ1-1
TGTGCCAGCAGGGACAGGGACCTCGCGGCTGAAGCTTTCTTT
CASRDRDLAAEAFF
>NA|TRBV4-3|15|NA|TRBJ1-3
TGCGCCAGCAGCCAAGGAACGGGGGTGGGAAACACCATATATTTT
CASSQGTGVGNTIYF
>NA|TRBV6-5|13|NA|TRBJ1-4
TGTGCCAGCAGGGACGGAAATAATGAAAAACTGTTTTTT
CASRDGNNEKLFF
>NA|TRBV27|13|NA|TRBJ2-5
TGTGCCAGCAGTTTCTCGGCGGCGAAGACCCAGTACTTC
CASSFSAAKTQYF
>NA|TRBV28|12|TRBD1|TRBJ1-1
TGTGCCGCCGCCCAGACAGGGACTGAAGCTTTCTTT
CAAAQTGTEAFF
>NA|TRBV4-3|18|NA|TRBJ2-1
TGCGCCAGCAGCCAAGAAACCCCGGCGCGTAGCTCCTACAATGAGCAGTTCTTC
CASSQETPARSSYNEQFF
>few|TRBV19|18|NA|TRBJ1-1
TGTGCCAGTAGTATAGGCCCGGCAGGGAATTTGATAGACACTGAAGCTTTCTTT
CASSIGPAGNLIDTEAFF
>NA|TRBV3-1/TRBV3-2|19|TRBD1|TRBJ1-1
TGTGCCAGCAGCCAAGGAACCGGGACAGGGGGCTTCTTGAACACTGAAGCTTTCTTT
CASSQGTGTGGFLNTEAFF
>NA|TRBV4-3|13|NA|TRBJ2-1
TGCGCCAGCAGCCAAGGGGGCGGGGATGAGCAGTTCTTC
CASSQGGGDEQFF
>once|TRBV7-9|12|NA|TRBJ1-1
TGTGCCAGCACCCTGGGGGGGACTGAAGCTTTCTTT
CASTLGGTEAFF
>NA|TRBV7-9|17|NA|TRBJ2-2
TGTGCCAGCCCCCAACCTGGAGGGAAAGCCGGTGACGGGGAGCTGTTTTTT
CASPQPGGKAGDGELFF
>once|TRBV4-1|13|NA|TRBJ2-1
TGCGCCAGCAGCCAAGATCCAGCGAATGAGCAGTTCTTC
CASSQDPANEQFF
>NA|TRBV19|16|NA|TRBJ2-2
TGTGCCAGTAGTATAGTCGAGGAACCGAACACCGGGGAGCTGTTTTTT
CASSIVEEPNTGELFF
>NA|TRBV29-1|12|NA|TRBJ2-3
TGCAGCGTTGGATGGGGCACAGATACGCAGTATTTT
CSVGWGTDTQYF
>NA|TRBV27|13|TRBD1|TRBJ1-1
TGTGCCAGCAGTTACTCAGGGGGCACTGAAGCTTTCTTT
CASSYSGGTEAFF
>NA|TRBV5-1|13|NA|TRBJ1-1
TGCGCCAGCAGCTTCCTGTTGAACACTGAAGCTTTCTTT
CASSFLLNTEAFF
>NA|TRBV7-2|13|TRBD1|TRBJ2-1
TGTGCCAGCAGCATCAACAGGGGCAATGAGCAGTTCTTC
CASSINRGNEQFF
>NA|TRBV5-4|13|NA|TRBJ1-1
TGTGCCAGCAGCTTGGGTGTGAACACTGAAGCTTTCTTT
CASSLGVNTEAFF
>once|TRBV2|12|NA|TRBJ2-1
TGTGCCAGCAGTGACAACCGTCATGAGCAGTTCTTC
CASSDNRHEQFF
>NA|TRBV6-6|17|TRBD2|TRBJ2-3
TGTGCCAGCAGCCGATTTGGCCCTAGCGGAGACACAGATACGCAGTATTTT
CASSRFGPSGDTDTQYF
>NA|TRBV29-1|14|TRBD2|TRBJ2-3
TGCAGCGTTGAAGGGGAGCGGGGGTCAGATACGCAGTATTTT
CSVEGERGSDTQYF
>NA|TRBV11-2|11|NA|TRBJ2-3
TGTGCCAGCAGCTTCTCAGATACGCAGTATTTT
CASSFSDTQYF
>few|TRBV18|17|TRBD2|TRBJ2-2
TGTGCCAGCTCACCAAACCAAATAGCGGGGGACACCGGGGAGCTGTTTTTT
CASSPNQIAGDTGELFF
>NA|TRBV19|15|NA|TRBJ2-2
TGTGCCAGTAGTATGGGACACATGAACACCGGGGAGCTGTTTTTT
CASSMGHMNTGELFF
>NA|TRBV6-5|12|NA|TRBJ2-2
TGTGCCAGCAGTACGGGAACCGGGGAGCTGTTTTTT
CASSTGTGELFF
>NA|TRBV28|16|TRBD1|TRBJ1-2
TGTGCCAGCAGTTTACAGGAGACAGGGTCGGAATATGGCTACACCTTC
CASSLQETGSEYGYTF
>NA|TRBV19|13|NA|TRBJ1-1
TGTGCCAGTAGGGGGACCTTAAACACTGAAGCTTTCTTT
CASRGTLNTEAFF
>few|TRBV27|14|TRBD1|TRBJ2-7
TGTGCCAGCAGTCCGACAGGGAACTCCTACGAGCAGTACTTC
CASSPTGNSYEQYF
>NA|TRBV6-6|16|TRBD1|TRBJ2-2
TGTGCCAGCAGTTACGGGACAGGGGGCGCGGTCGGGGAGCTGTTTTTT
CASSYGTGGAVGELFF
>NA|TRBV5-6|16|TRBD1|TRBJ2-7
TGTGCCAGCAGCTTATGGACAGGCCTTCGATCAGACGAGCAGTACTTC
CASSLWTGLRSDEQYF
>NA|TRBV7-9|16|TRBD1|TRBJ2-2
TGTGCCAGCAGCTTCCGGGACAGGGGTATCACCGGGGAGCTGTTTTTT
CASSFRDRGITGELFF
>NA|TRBV6-1|16|NA|TRBJ1-2
TGTGCCAGCAGTGAAGAGGAGGACGGAGCTAACTATGGCTACACCTTC
CASSEEEDGANYGYTF
>NA|TRBV7-2|16|TRBD2|TRBJ2-3
TGTGCCAGCAGCCAATTCGGGACTACCAGCACAGATACGCAGTATTTT
CASSQFGTTSTDTQYF
>NA|TRBV18|13|NA|TRBJ2-7
TGTGCCAGCTCGGACGAGTTCTCCTACGAGCAGTACTTC
CASSDEFSYEQYF
>NA|TRBV3-1/TRBV3-2|15|NA|TRBJ2-3
TGTGCCAGCAGCCCGTTGAGTTCGAGCACAGATACGCAGTATTTT
CASSPLSSSTDTQYF
>NA|TRBV5-8|15|TRBD2|TRBJ2-3
TGTGCCAGCTCCCTAGGGGCGGGGGGCACAGATACGCAGTATTTT
CASSLGAGGTDTQYF
>NA|TRBV24-1|15|TRBD1|TRBJ2-2
TGTGCCACCAGTGTTCAGGACAGGGACACCGGGGAGCTGTTTTTT
CATSVQDRDTGELFF
>NA|TRBV11-2|16|NA|TRBJ1-6
TGTGCCAGCAGCTTAGGTCCGACAGTTGGAATTTCACCCCTCCACTTT
CASSLGPTVGISPLHF
>NA|TRBV28|14|NA|TRBJ1-1
TGTGCCAGCAGTTTCGGGGGGGTTAACACTGAAGCTTTCTTT
CASSFGGVNTEAFF
>NA|TRBV3-1/TRBV3-2|15|NA|TRBJ2-7
TGTGCCAGCAGCCAAGGCAGATTCCCTACGTACGAGCAGTACTTC
CASSQGRFPTYEQYF
>NA|TRBV2|15|TRBD1|TRBJ1-5
TGTGCCAGCAGCTACGTACAGGGGAGCAATCAGCCCCAGCATTTT
CASSYVQGSNQPQHF
>NA|TRBV5-6|12|NA|TRBJ1-1
TGTGCCAGCAGCTCCCAGAACACTGAAGCTTTCTTT
CASSSQNTEAFF
>NA|TRBV5-6|14|NA|TRBJ2-1
TGTGCCAGCAGCTTGAGGCTAGCGCACAATGAGCAGTTCTTC
CASSLRLAHNEQFF
>few|TRBV2|16|NA|TRBJ2-7
TGTGCCAGCACCGGCCCGGGGGCGCGATCCCCCTACGAGCAGTACTTC
CASTGPGARSPYEQYF
>NA|TRBV29-1|12|NA|TRBJ1-1
TGCAGCGTTGATAGGGGAGACACTGAAGCTTTCTTT
CSVDRGDTEAFF
>NA|TRBV2|14|TRBD1|TRBJ1-6
TGTGCCAGCAATAGGGACAGTGCTCATTCACCCCTCCACTTT
CASNRDSAHSPLHF
>NA|TRBV9|15|NA|TRBJ1-1
TGTGCCAGCAGCTCCGCAGGCTACAGGGCAGGTGAGGCTTTCTTT
CASSSAGYRAGEAFF
>NA|TRBV28|16|TRBD2|TRBJ2-3
TGTGCCAGCAGTCTCCCGGCTAGCGGGAGCACAGATACGCAGTATTTT
CASSLPASGSTDTQYF